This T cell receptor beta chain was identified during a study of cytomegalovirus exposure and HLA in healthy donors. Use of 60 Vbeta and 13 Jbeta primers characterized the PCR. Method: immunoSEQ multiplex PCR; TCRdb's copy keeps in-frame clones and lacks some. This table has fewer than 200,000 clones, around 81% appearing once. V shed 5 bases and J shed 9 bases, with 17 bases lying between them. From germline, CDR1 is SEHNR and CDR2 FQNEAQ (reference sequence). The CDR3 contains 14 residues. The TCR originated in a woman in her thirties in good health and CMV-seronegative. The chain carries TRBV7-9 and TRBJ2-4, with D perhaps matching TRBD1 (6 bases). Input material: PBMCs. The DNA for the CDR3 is TGTGCCAGCAGCCTGGAGACAGGAATGGGCATTCAGTACTTC. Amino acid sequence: CASSLETGMGIQYF.